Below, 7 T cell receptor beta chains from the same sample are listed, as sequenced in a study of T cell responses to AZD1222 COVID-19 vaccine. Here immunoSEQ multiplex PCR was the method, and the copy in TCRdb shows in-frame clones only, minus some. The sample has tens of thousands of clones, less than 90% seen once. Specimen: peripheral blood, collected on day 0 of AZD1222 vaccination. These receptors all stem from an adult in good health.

In DNA, the CDR3 is TGTGCCAGCAGTTTACCCCTCGAGGGGTCCAAAAACATTCAGTACTTC. It is translated as CASSLPLEGSKNIQYF. The chain has TRBV27 and TRBJ2-4, with D perhaps TRBD1 or TRBD2 (5 bases each). The CDR3 consists of 16 residues. Trimming took off 2 bases at V and 2 bases at J, with 13 bases between the two ends. CDR1 is MNHEY, CDR2 SMNVEV, per germline (reference sequence).

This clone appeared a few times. The CDR3 coding sequence is TGTGCCAGCAGTTTATACTCTAGCGGGAGAAGTACAGATACGCAGTATTTT. Amino acids: CASSLYSSGRSTDTQYF. The V and J genes are TRBV27 and TRBJ2-3; 10 bases agree with TRBD2. With 1 base clipped from V and 3 bases from J, the junction kept 7 bases outside the gene matches. The germline gives CDR1 MNHEY, CDR2 SMNVEV (reference sequence). CDR3 length: 17 residues.

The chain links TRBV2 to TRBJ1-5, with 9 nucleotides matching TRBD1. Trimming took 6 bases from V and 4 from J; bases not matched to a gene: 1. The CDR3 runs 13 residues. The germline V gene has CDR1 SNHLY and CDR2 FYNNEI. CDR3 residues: CASRGTGNQPQHF. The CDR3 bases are TGTGCCAGCAGAGGGACAGGGAATCAGCCCCAGCATTTT. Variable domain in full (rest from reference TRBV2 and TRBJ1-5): EPEVTQTPSHQVTQMGQEVILRCVPISNHLYFYWYRQILGQKVEFLVSFYNNEISEKSEIFDDQFSVERPDGSNFTLKIRSTKLEDSAMYFCASRGTGNQPQHFGDGTRLSIL.

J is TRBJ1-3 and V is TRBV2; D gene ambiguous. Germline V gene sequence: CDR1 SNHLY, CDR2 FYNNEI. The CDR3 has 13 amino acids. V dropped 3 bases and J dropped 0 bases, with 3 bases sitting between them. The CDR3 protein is CASSEDSGNTIYF. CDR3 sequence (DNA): TGTGCCAGCAGTGAGGACTCTGGAAACACCATATATTTT.

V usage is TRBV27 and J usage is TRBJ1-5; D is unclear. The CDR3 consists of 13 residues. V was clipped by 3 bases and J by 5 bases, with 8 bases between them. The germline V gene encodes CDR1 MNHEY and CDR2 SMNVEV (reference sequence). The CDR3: CASSFGVDQPQHF. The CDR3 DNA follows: TGTGCCAGCAGTTTTGGGGTGGATCAGCCCCAGCATTTT.

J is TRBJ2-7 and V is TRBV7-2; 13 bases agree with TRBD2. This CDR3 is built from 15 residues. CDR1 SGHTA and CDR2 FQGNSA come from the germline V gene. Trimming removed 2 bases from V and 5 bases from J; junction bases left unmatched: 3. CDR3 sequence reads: CASSLTSGRADEQYF. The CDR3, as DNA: TGTGCCAGCAGCTTAACTAGCGGGAGGGCCGACGAGCAGTACTTC.

The CDR3 protein is CASSKGDLWDNEQFF. The CDR3 coding sequence is TGTGCCAGCAGCAAAGGGGACCTCTGGGACAATGAGCAGTTCTTC. The chain joins TRBV11-3 to TRBJ2-1; D may be TRBD1 or TRBD2 (5 bases each). V gave up 5 bases and J gave up 5 bases, with 16 bases separating them. The CDR3 totals 15 residues. Germline values: CDR1 SGHNT, CDR2 YENEEA.